This is a list of T cell receptor beta chains from one sample in a study of vaccination and CD4 T cells after COVID-19. Their antigen targets remain unknown. TCRdb processed the PCR reads anew with MiXCR; each CDR3 protein has one entry. The sample consists of around 21,000 distinct CDR3 sequences, 60% of them appearing once. Here the sequenced sample was CD4+ T cells from blood, cultured in vitro, taken after SARS-CoV-2 vaccination. Receptors originate from a human donor who had recovered from COVID-19. CDR3s include the opening cysteine and the closing phenylalanine or tryptophan. Fields, in order: J gene, CDR3 length, D gene, V gene, clone size, CDR3 DNA, CDR3 protein. The D gene is left open where the match is weak. The size entry is marked missing in some rows and otherwise reads once, few, many or a size class.

TRBJ2-5,16,TRBD2,TRBV6-5,NA,TGTGCCAGCAGTTATGGCCCTAGCGGGGGCCAAGAGACCCGGTACTTC,CASSYGPSGGQETRYF
TRBJ2-7,14,NA,TRBV19,NA,TGTGCCAGTAGTCCACAGGGAGGAGTCTACGAGCAGTACTTC,CASSPQGGVYEQYF
TRBJ2-3,17,TRBD2,TRBV20-1,NA,TGCAGTGCTAGAGACTCTAGCGGCCGAAGTCACACAGATACGCAGTATTTT,CSARDSSGRSHTDTQYF
TRBJ2-7,15,TRBD2,TRBV7-2,NA,TGTGCCAGCAGCCCCAGTCTAGCGGGATCCTACGAGCAGTACTTC,CASSPSLAGSYEQYF
TRBJ2-7,14,NA,TRBV27,NA,TGTGCCAGCAGTTTATCGCTCACTAATAGCGAGCAGTACTTC,CASSLSLTNSEQYF
TRBJ2-5,14,NA,TRBV19,once,TGTGCCAGTAGCAACACTATCCGGGGGGAGACCCAGTACTTC,CASSNTIRGETQYF
TRBJ1-1,13,NA,TRBV28,few,TGTGCCAGCAGACCCCGACTGAACACTGAAGCTTTCTTT,CASRPRLNTEAFF
TRBJ1-6,14,NA,TRBV19,NA,TGTGCCAGTAGCCGGGACACATATAATTCACCCCTCCACTTT,CASSRDTYNSPLHF
TRBJ1-3,16,NA,TRBV6-1,NA,TGTGCCAGCAGCCTGGGAGAACCAAGAGCTGGAAACACCATATATTTT,CASSLGEPRAGNTIYF
TRBJ1-5,15,TRBD1,TRBV27,few,TGTGCCAGCAGCCTAACAGGGGAATTAGGTCAGCCCCAGCATTTT,CASSLTGELGQPQHF
TRBJ2-2,16,TRBD1,TRBV7-2,NA,TGTGCCAGCAGCGCACAGGGGACCCCAGGCGACGGGGAGCTGTTTTTT,CASSAQGTPGDGELFF
TRBJ1-2,11,NA,TRBV7-2,NA,TGTGCCAGCAGCTTAGAGATTGGCTACACCTTC,CASSLEIGYTF
TRBJ1-2,16,TRBD1,TRBV6-2/TRBV6-3,NA,TGTGCCAGCAGTCCACCCATCCGACAGGGACACTATGGCTACACCTTC,CASSPPIRQGHYGYTF
TRBJ1-2,15,NA,TRBV7-2,NA,TGTGCCAGCAGCCCCGAGGGCCGCAGGGACTATGGCTACACCTTC,CASSPEGRRDYGYTF
TRBJ2-3,13,NA,TRBV20-1,NA,TGCAGTGCTAGCCCCGGAGTCACAGATACGCAGTATTTT,CSASPGVTDTQYF
TRBJ1-2,13,TRBD1,TRBV5-6,few,TGTGCCAGCAGCTTGTCAGGGGGCTTTGGCTACACCTTC,CASSLSGGFGYTF
TRBJ1-2,14,TRBD1,TRBV27,few,TGTGCCAGCAGCACAGCACAGGGGGTAGGCGGCTACACCTTC,CASSTAQGVGGYTF
TRBJ1-2,13,NA,TRBV6-1,NA,TGTGCCAGCAGGGACGTATCAAACTATGGCTACACCTTC,CASRDVSNYGYTF
TRBJ1-2,13,NA,TRBV28,NA,TGTGCCAGCACAACCTCCGGGACGGCCATCGGGACCTTC,CASTTSGTAIGTF
TRBJ1-2,14,NA,TRBV30,once,TGTGCCTGGAGCCGGGGGAACATGGGCTATGGCTACACCTTC,CAWSRGNMGYGYTF
TRBJ2-3,16,TRBD2,TRBV7-3,NA,TGTGCCAGCAGCTTAGGAAGCGGGGGGGTATCTGATACGCAGTATTTT,CASSLGSGGVSDTQYF
TRBJ2-2,18,TRBD1,TRBV20-1,NA,TGCAGTGCTAGAGACCCCACCGGGACAGGGGGCTACACCGGGGAGCTGTTTTTT,CSARDPTGTGGYTGELFF
TRBJ1-6,13,TRBD1,TRBV18,NA,TGTGCCAGCCGTGGACAGGCTAATTCACCCCTCCACTTT,CASRGQANSPLHF
TRBJ2-3,14,NA,TRBV6-1,NA,TGTGCCAGCAGTCCTATTGGAAGTTCAGATACGCAGTATTTT,CASSPIGSSDTQYF
TRBJ1-1,12,NA,TRBV20-1,NA,TGCAGTGCCCGGGGAAAGAACACTGAAGCTTTCTTT,CSARGKNTEAFF
TRBJ2-1,15,TRBD2,TRBV20-1,NA,TGCAGTGCTAGAGATCTAGCGGGAGCTCTCAATGAGCAGTTCTTC,CSARDLAGALNEQFF
TRBJ1-1,16,NA,TRBV4-3,few,TGCGCCAGCAGCCCGTTGGCGGGAGGGATGAACACTGAAGCTTTCTTT,CASSPLAGGMNTEAFF
TRBJ1-2,15,NA,TRBV10-3,few,TGTGCCATCAGTGAGTCGAGCAGGCGGTTTTATGGCTACACCTTC,CAISESSRRFYGYTF
TRBJ2-6,16,NA,TRBV28,NA,TGTGCCAGCAGTTTTTCAGGGACCTCTGGGGCCAACGTCCTGACTTTC,CASSFSGTSGANVLTF
TRBJ2-2,11,NA,TRBV20-1,NA,TGCAGTGCTAACGGGGCCGGGGAGCTGTTTTTT,CSANGAGELFF
TRBJ1-6,17,NA,TRBV6-5,NA,TGTGCCAGCAGTTACTCGAATCCAGGCTCCTATAATTCACCCCTCCACTTT,CASSYSNPGSYNSPLHF
TRBJ2-3,13,NA,TRBV20-1,once,TGCAGTGCTCCGATAACTAGCACAGATACGCAGTATTTT,CSAPITSTDTQYF
TRBJ1-1,10,NA,TRBV12-3/TRBV12-4,NA,TGTGCCAGCAGACCCAGGGAAGCTTTCTTT,CASRPREAFF
TRBJ2-7,16,NA,TRBV11-2,once,TGTGCCAGCAGCTTAGAATTTGCGGTTCCGGCCTACGAGCAGTACTTC,CASSLEFAVPAYEQYF
TRBJ1-5,17,TRBD1,TRBV7-2,NA,TGTGCCAGCAGCTTAGGCATGACAGGGATCGGCAATCAGCCCCAGCATTTT,CASSLGMTGIGNQPQHF
TRBJ1-1,15,NA,TRBV15,few,TGTGCCACCAGCAGAGGCGGGGGGCTGGGCACTGAAGCTTTCTTT,CATSRGGGLGTEAFF
TRBJ1-1,17,TRBD1,TRBV27,NA,TGTGCCAGCAGTTTATGGACAGGGGGCGGTTTGCGCACTGAAGCTTTCTTT,CASSLWTGGGLRTEAFF
TRBJ2-1,14,NA,TRBV20-1,NA,TGCAGTGCGTACGAACCCCAAGGGGGCAATGAGCAGTTCTTC,CSAYEPQGGNEQFF
TRBJ1-1,15,NA,TRBV6-2/TRBV6-3,once,TGTGCCAGCAGTCGTCCCTCTCGGGGGGACGCTGAAGCTTTCTTT,CASSRPSRGDAEAFF
TRBJ1-1,14,NA,TRBV7-2,few,TGTGCCAGCAGCTTAGATCATTCGAACACTGAAGCTTTCTTT,CASSLDHSNTEAFF
TRBJ2-5,13,NA,TRBV24-1,NA,TGTGCCACCAGTGCCGGTGGGGGAGAGACCCAGTACTTC,CATSAGGGETQYF
TRBJ1-2,12,NA,TRBV29-1,NA,TGCAGCGTGGTCGAGGTGCGTTGGGGCTACACCTTC,CSVVEVRWGYTF
TRBJ2-5,19,TRBD2,TRBV20-1,few,TGCAGTGCTTTTAGGACTAGCGGGAGGGCCGGGCCTTGGGAAGAGACCCAGTACTTC,CSAFRTSGRAGPWEETQYF